Listed below are T cell receptor beta chains from one sample, sequenced in a study of blood T cell repertoires in COVID-19. The data were produced by immunoSEQ multiplex PCR, yet TCRdb's version contains in-frame clones alone and is incomplete. The table shows about 190,000 clones, with 80% to 90% occurring only once. Material for sequencing was peripheral blood. These receptors all stem from a human donor in a cohort sampled during active COVID-19. CDR3s include the opening cysteine and the closing phenylalanine or tryptophan. The D gene is left open where the match is weak. Some rows have no size entry. The others give once, few or many, or a class for an expanded clone.

>TRBJ2-1|TRBV28|.|.
CASSRGQDNEQFF
TGTGCCAGCAGTAGGGGACAAGACAATGAGCAGTTCTTC
>TRBJ1-2|TRBV5-6|TRBD1|.
CASRETGAFGYGYTF
TGTGCCAGCAGGGAAACAGGGGCGTTCGGATATGGCTACACCTTC
>TRBJ1-6|TRBV20-1|TRBD1|.
CSASVGQGDNSPLHF
TGCAGTGCTAGTGTGGGACAGGGGGATAATTCACCCCTCCACTTT
>TRBJ2-2|TRBV5-1|TRBD1|few
CASSAGTGNTGELFF
TGCGCCAGCAGCGCCGGGACAGGGAACACCGGGGAGCTGTTTTTT
>TRBJ1-2|TRBV29-1|.|.
CSVDRLRAQGYTF
TGCAGCGTTGATCGGCTGAGGGCGCAGGGCTACACCTTC
>TRBJ2-5|TRBV6-5|TRBD1|.
CATDRGYMETQYF
TGTGCCACTGACAGGGGTTATATGGAGACCCAGTACTTC
>TRBJ2-5|TRBV7-7|TRBD1|.
CASSPGTGPEETQYF
TGTGCTAGCAGCCCCGGGACAGGGCCTGAAGAGACCCAGTACTTC
>TRBJ2-7|TRBV6-6|.|.
CASSYSWPRSEQYF
TGTGCCAGCAGTTACTCCTGGCCGCGGTCCGAGCAGTACTTC
>TRBJ2-7|TRBV5-4|.|.
CASSSGSEQYF
TGTGCCAGCAGCTCGGGATCCGAGCAGTACTTC
>TRBJ1-1|TRBV11-2|TRBD1|once
CASSWDRNTEAFF
TGTGCCAGCAGCTGGGACAGGAACACTGAAGCTTTCTTT
>TRBJ2-3|TRBV19|.|.
CASSIEGSTDTQYF
TGTGCCAGTAGTATAGAGGGCAGCACAGATACGCAGTATTTT
>TRBJ2-2|TRBV19|.|once
CASSGQTNTGELFF
TGTGCCAGTAGCGGACAGACCAACACCGGGGAGCTGTTTTTT
>TRBJ1-5|TRBV27|TRBD1|.
CASATTGNQPQHF
TGTGCCAGCGCCACGACAGGGAATCAGCCCCAGCATTTT
>TRBJ1-4|TRBV7-2|.|.
CASSPLGTSGEKLFF
TGTGCCAGCAGCCCCTTAGGCACATCGGGGGAAAAACTGTTTTTT
>TRBJ2-1|TRBV25-1|TRBD2|.
CASEQAGAGGHNEQFF
TGTGCCAGCGAACAGGCTGGGGCGGGAGGTCATAATGAGCAGTTCTTC
>TRBJ2-1|TRBV7-9|TRBD2|.
CASSSTSGRAGEQFF
TGTGCCAGCAGCTCCACTAGCGGGAGGGCCGGGGAGCAGTTCTTC
>TRBJ2-1|TRBV19|TRBD2|.
CASSIEGLAGADNEQFF
TGTGCCAGTAGTATTGAGGGACTAGCGGGAGCGGACAATGAGCAGTTCTTC
>TRBJ1-5|TRBV5-1|.|.
CASSLGWSGQPQHF
TGCGCCAGCAGCTTGGGGTGGTCGGGACAGCCCCAGCATTTT
>TRBJ1-6|TRBV5-1|.|.
CASSFDSSYNSPLHF
TGCGCCAGCAGTTTCGACAGCTCCTATAATTCACCCCTCCACTTT
>TRBJ2-6|TRBV27|.|.
CASSLISGSGANVLTF
TGTGCCAGCAGTTTAATATCAGGCTCTGGGGCCAACGTCCTGACTTTC
>TRBJ2-2|TRBV9|.|.
CATSEGATGELFF
TGTGCCACCTCAGAGGGAGCCACCGGGGAGCTGTTTTTT
>TRBJ1-2|TRBV6-5|TRBD1|.
CASSWDREALGYTF
TGTGCCAGCAGCTGGGACAGGGAGGCGCTGGGCTACACCTTC
>TRBJ1-5|TRBV3-1/TRBV3-2|.|.
CASSRDSNSNQPQHF
TGTGCCAGCAGCCGTGACTCTAATAGCAATCAGCCCCAGCATTTT
>TRBJ2-6|TRBV7-3|.|.
CASSPVVSGANVLTF
TGTGCCAGCAGCCCAGTTGTCTCTGGGGCCAACGTCCTGACTTTC
>TRBJ2-2|TRBV11-3|TRBD1|once
CASSWTGTGITANTGELFF
TGTGCCAGCAGCTGGACCGGGACAGGGATTACCGCGAACACCGGGGAGCTGTTTTTT
>TRBJ1-1|TRBV7-9|.|.
CASSFGMRAFF
TGTGCCAGCAGCTTCGGTATGCGGGCTTTCTTT
>TRBJ2-5|TRBV5-1|TRBD1|few
CASSIQGGRQETQYF
TGCGCCAGCAGCATACAAGGGGGCCGACAAGAGACCCAGTACTTC